One and the same sample provided the 28 T cell receptor beta chains below, sequenced in a study of blood T cell repertoires in COVID-19. Some clones are missing from TCRdb's copy, which holds only in-frame ones; the method was immunoSEQ multiplex PCR. The sample carries around 330,000 clones, over 75% recorded once. Sequenced input: peripheral blood. The receptors come from a woman aged 45-65 years with active or convalescent COVID-19.

The chain recombines TRBV5-6 with TRBJ1-2; TRBD1 aligns across 7 bases. Germline loops: CDR1 SGHDT, CDR2 YYEEEE. The CDR3 is 14 residues long. V was pared by 3 bases and J by 5 bases, with 7 bases of the junction left unmatched. The CDR3 spells CASSSYKGAYGYTF. For the CDR3, the DNA is TGTGCCAGCAGCTCTTATAAGGGGGCTTATGGCTACACCTTC.

The V call is TRBV4-2, the J call TRBJ2-3; a possible D gene is TRBD2 (6 bases). The ends were cut back, 2 bases at V and 2 bases at J, with 14 bases in the middle. The CDR3 spans 16 residues. Germline CDR1 is LGHNA and CDR2 is YNFKEQ. CDR3 nucleotide sequence: TGTGCCAGCAGCCAACCAACGGCGGGATCCACAGATACGCAGTATTTT. It specifies CASSQPTAGSTDTQYF.

The chain couples TRBV19 to TRBJ1-2; D may be TRBD1 (5 bases). The CDR3 extends over 16 amino acids. The V end was cut by 2 bases, the J end by 4 bases, with 17 bases between. Germline V gives CDR1 LNHDA, CDR2 SQIVND (reference sequence). CDR3 nucleotides: TGTGCCAGTAGTATACGGGGGAGCTCATACATCTATGGCTACACCTTC. Translated, it gives CASSIRGSSYIYGYTF.

This chain links TRBV7-2 with TRBJ1-1; 12 positions match TRBD1. Germline CDR1 is SGHTA and CDR2 is FQGNSA. The CDR3 consists of 14 residues. V lost 3 bases, J lost 10 bases, and 6 bases stayed unmatched. The CDR3 sequence is CASSFTGTGGRAFF. Written as DNA, the CDR3 is TGTGCCAGCAGCTTTACCGGGACAGGGGGCAGAGCTTTCTTT.

The rearrangement joins TRBV19 to TRBJ1-5; 9 nucleotides match TRBD1. This CDR3 contains 16 residues. V was clipped by 6 bases and J by 3 bases; unmatched bases: 9. Germline CDR1 LNHDA, CDR2 SQIVND (reference sequence). The CDR3 region is CASRVEGQGNNQPQHF. CDR3 sequence (DNA): TGTGCCAGTAGAGTGGAGGGACAGGGAAACAATCAGCCCCAGCATTTT.

The V and J genes are TRBV18 and TRBJ1-1, with 9 bases aligning to TRBD1. V shed 5 bases and J 8 bases; nucleotides not matched to a gene: 9. The CDR3 has 14 amino acids. Germline loops: CDR1 KGHSH, CDR2 LQKENI. DNA for the CDR3: TGTGCCAGCTCAGCCGGGACAGGGAGTCCGGAAGCTTTCTTT. As protein: CASSAGTGSPEAFF.

The J gene is TRBJ1-6, the V gene TRBV7-2, with D perhaps matching TRBD1 (5 bases). Germline CDR1 reads SGHTA; CDR2 reads FQGNSA. This CDR3 is 18 amino acids long. V was clipped by 1 base and J by 0 bases, with 13 bases between them. The CDR3 region is CASSLDSGQSSYNSPLHF. The CDR3 DNA is TGTGCCAGCAGCTTAGACTCAGGGCAGAGCTCCTATAATTCACCCCTCCACTTT.

The rearrangement uses TRBV5-1 and TRBJ2-7; 7 positions agree with TRBD1. From germline, CDR1 is SGHRS and CDR2 YFSETQ. This CDR3 contains 18 residues. The trim removed 4 bases at V and 4 bases at J, leaving 20 bases unmatched. This CDR3 is CASSRGQSRSTSAYEQYF. The CDR3 nucleotides are TGCGCCAGCAGCCGGGGACAGTCAAGATCTACGTCAGCGTACGAGCAGTACTTC.

The chain employs TRBV5-1 and TRBJ2-7; TRBD1 matches 8 bases. The CDR3 contains 15 residues. The germline V gene has CDR1 SGHRS and CDR2 YFSETQ. The V gene end was trimmed by 0 bases and the J gene end by 1 base; junction bases not matched to a gene: 3. CDR3 nucleotide sequence: TGCGCCAGCAGCTTGGAACAGGGGGGTTCCTACGAGCAGTACTTC. This codes for CASSLEQGGSYEQYF.

V usage is TRBV6-5 and J usage is TRBJ1-5; the D gene is possibly TRBD1 (5 bases). V was clipped by 7 bases and J by 9 bases, with 16 bases between them. The germline V gene encodes CDR1 MNHEY and CDR2 SVGAGI. This CDR3 has 13 amino acids. CDR3 loop: CASKDQGSVPQHF. CDR3 coding DNA: TGTGCCAGCAAAGACCAGGGATCGGTGCCCCAGCATTTT.

The chain joins TRBV21-1 to TRBJ1-1; the table calls TRBD1, which could not be checked here. TRBV21-1 has pseudogene status. This CDR3 spans 15 amino acids. The CDR3 is CASSKVRVGNTEAFF. In DNA, the CDR3 is TGTGCCAGCAGCAAAGTCAGGGTAGGGAACACTGAAGCTTTCTTT.

This chain joins TRBV4-2 and TRBJ1-2; unclear D gene. CDR1 is LGHNA and CDR2 is YNFKEQ in the germline V gene. V lost 0 bases and J 2 bases, leaving 10 bases between the germline ends. The CDR3 sequence is 15 residues long. The CDR3 loop is CASSQDRDKNYGYTF. CDR3 in DNA: TGTGCCAGCAGCCAAGATCGTGACAAAAACTATGGCTACACCTTC.

The V and J genes are TRBV7-3 and TRBJ1-5, with unresolved D. Germline CDR1 and CDR2: SGHTA and FQGTGA. V lost 5 bases and J 5 bases, leaving 10 bases between the germline ends. The length of the CDR3 is 13 residues. CDR3 loop: CASSLGEDQPQHF. The DNA of the CDR3 is TGTGCCAGCAGCCTCGGGGAGGATCAGCCCCAGCATTTT.

This chain joins TRBV30 and TRBJ2-5, with 11 bases lining up with TRBD2. V lost 7 bases to trimming and J lost 5 bases; unmatched junction nucleotides: 9. The CDR3 totals 14 residues. The germline V gene encodes CDR1 GTSNPN and CDR2 SVGIG (reference sequence). In DNA form, the CDR3 reads TGTGCCTCCCCGGGGCTAGCGGGAGGCGAGACCCAGTACTTC. Protein sequence: CASPGLAGGETQYF.

J is TRBJ1-6 and V is TRBV6-6; 8 bases fit TRBD1. The CDR3 sequence is 17 residues long. Per germline, CDR1 MNHNY and CDR2 SVGAGI (reference sequence). V shed 5 bases, J shed 8 bases, and the junction held 14 bases outside the gene matches. The CDR3 nucleotides are TGTGCCAGCAGTCCTCGGATGGGAACAGGGGGATATTCACCCCTCCACTTT. Amino acid sequence: CASSPRMGTGGYSPLHF.

This clone was recorded only once. The gene calls are TRBV21-1 and TRBJ1-1. TRBV21-1 is a recognized pseudogene. The CDR3 is made up of 15 amino acids. CDR3 region: CATWDRLGGNTEAFF. DNA for the CDR3: TGTGCCACCTGGGACCGACTAGGAGGAAACACTGAAGCTTTCTTT.

This rearrangement joins TRBV4-3 to TRBJ1-1, with TRBD1 matching over 11 bases. CDR1 and CDR2 (germline): LGHNA, YSLEER. Losses at the gene ends were 3 bases for V and 5 bases for J; bases not matched to a gene: 2. The CDR3 runs 14 residues. The chain's CDR3 is CASSQGQGETEAFF. CDR3 coding DNA: TGCGCCAGCAGCCAGGGACAGGGGGAAACTGAAGCTTTCTTT.

The genes are TRBV14 and TRBJ1-3; D is unresolved. The V gene lost 6 bases and the J gene lost 0 bases, with 12 bases spanning the gap. CDR1 and CDR2 (germline): SGHDN, FVKESK. The CDR3 is 15 residues long. CDR3 sequence (DNA): TGTGCCAGCAGTCGTGGGCAGAACTCTGGAAACACCATATATTTT. As protein: CASSRGQNSGNTIYF.

The chain is built from TRBV7-2 and TRBJ2-3; 10 nucleotides match TRBD2. The CDR3 spans 19 residues. J gave up 2 bases and V 3 bases, and 14 bases lay outside the gene matches. Germline V gene data show CDR1 as SGHTA and CDR2 as FQGNSA. The CDR3 coding sequence is TGTGCCAGCAGCTTTAGCCCCGGATGGCTAGCGGGGGACACAGATACGCAGTATTTT. It yields the protein CASSFSPGWLAGDTDTQYF.

In DNA, the CDR3 is TGTGCCAGCAGTGGGGACACCCTGGGCGAGCAGTACTTC. Protein product: CASSGDTLGEQYF. This chain uses TRBV2 with TRBJ2-7, with D perhaps TRBD1 (6 bases). CDR1 is SNHLY and CDR2 is FYNNEI in the germline V gene. With 4 bases removed from V and 6 bases from J, the gap between germline ends came to 13 bases. The CDR3 covers 13 residues.

The V call is TRBV27, the J call TRBJ1-6; 7 nucleotides match TRBD1. Germline CDR1 reads MNHEY; CDR2 reads SMNVEV (reference sequence). V dropped 3 bases and J dropped 9; count of bases not matched to a gene: 5. The CDR3 runs to 14 residues. CDR3: CASSLRQGVSPLHF. CDR3 DNA: TGTGCCAGCAGTTTGCGCCAGGGGGTTTCACCCCTCCACTTT.

The chain has TRBV11-1 and TRBJ1-3; D not resolved. CDR3 length: 15 residues. V was trimmed by 2 bases and J by 0 bases, leaving 8 bases between them. The germline V gene has CDR1 SGHAT and CDR2 FQDESV (reference sequence). Here the CDR3 DNA reads TGTGCCAGCAGCTTACCCGGGAGCTCTGGAAACACCATATATTTT. As protein: CASSLPGSSGNTIYF.

The gene calls are TRBV5-4 and TRBJ2-3; TRBD1 aligns across 7 bases. This CDR3 region has 15 residues. V was clipped by 4 bases and J by 0 bases; unmatched bases: 5. Germline CDR1 is SGHNT and CDR2 is YYREEE (reference sequence). The DNA for the CDR3 is TGTGCCAGCAGCGACGGACAGGCTAGCACAGATACGCAGTATTTT. It encodes CASSDGQASTDTQYF.

This clone was recorded only once. The junction departs from germline at one end; a sequencing error may be responsible. The V call is TRBV14, the J call TRBJ2-1, with TRBD2 identical over 10 bases. The CDR3 sequence is 16 residues long. The V gene's germline CDR1 is SGHDN and CDR2 FVKESK. The CDR3 loop reads CASSKTSGFSHNEQFF. CDR3 DNA: TGTGCCAGCAGCAAGACTAGCGGGTTCTCCCACAATGAGCAGTTCTTC.

The J gene is TRBJ2-7, the V gene TRBV5-1; D might be TRBD1 (5 bases). V lost 4 bases and J lost 0, with 17 bases in between. CDR1 and CDR2 from the germline V gene are SGHRS and YFSETQ. This CDR3 region has 16 residues. CDR3 coding DNA: TGCGCCAGCAGCCTGCCTTTGGGTGGGGCCTCCTACGAGCAGTACTTC. Protein sequence: CASSLPLGGASYEQYF.

This chain joins TRBV28 and TRBJ2-7, with TRBD2 identical over 7 bases. V gave up 5 bases and J gave up 5 bases; unmatched junction bases: 9. The CDR3 loop spans 14 amino acids. The V gene's germline CDR1 is MDHEN and CDR2 SYDVKM. The CDR3 DNA reads TGTGCCAGCAGTCCCACATGGGGGGGGGACGAGCAGTACTTC. Translated: CASSPTWGGDEQYF.

The chain joins TRBV2 to TRBJ1-5; TRBD1 matches at 11 bases. Germline lookup yields CDR1 SNHLY and CDR2 FYNNEI. The junction had 8 bases not matched to a gene; V was cut back by 6 bases and J by 7 bases. This CDR3 is 15 amino acids long. Written as DNA, the CDR3 is TGTGCCAGCAGCGTTGGACAGGGGGCAGGGCAGCCCCAGCATTTT. Amino acids: CASSVGQGAGQPQHF.

The chain combines TRBV30 with TRBJ1-4; D remains ambiguous. Germline V gene lookup returns CDR1 GTSNPN and CDR2 SVGIG (reference sequence). CDR3 length: 15 amino acids. V gave up 2 bases and J gave up 0 bases, with 10 bases separating them. The CDR3 DNA is TGTGCCTGGAGTATTGGGCCTACAACTAATGAAAAACTGTTTTTT. Translation: CAWSIGPTTNEKLFF.